This T cell receptor beta chain appears in the sequencing data of a study of blood T cells in healthy people across ages. The CDR3 sequence is 13 residues long. J lost 8 bases, V lost 6 bases, and 4 bases had no gene match. Alongside a J-beta primer mix, a sample-barcoded 5' primer served in a second PCR lasting about 7 to 11 cycles. TCRdb ran MiXCR on the 5' RACE reads and lists one entry per CDR3 protein. The table has around 1.5 million distinct CDR3 sequences, around 42% seen once; the top ten hold around 8%. The receptor was derived from a woman between 18 and 29 years old in good health. The sequencing sample was made of blood. The rearrangement links TRBV12-3 or TRBV12-4 to TRBJ1-4, with TRBD1 matching over 9 bases. CDR3 DNA: TGTGCCAGCAGCGGGACAGGGACGGAAAAACTGTTTTTT. Encoded protein: CASSGTGTEKLFF.